The rows below give T cell receptor beta chains drawn from one sample of a study of blood T cell repertoires in COVID-19. Clones were read by immunoSEQ multiplex PCR, and TCRdb kept only the in-frame ones, dropping some. In the table there are roughly 160,000 clones, roughly 78% of which are singletons. Specimen: PBMCs or T cells enriched from blood (not recorded which). The receptors were gathered from a woman in her 70s in a cohort exposed to, infected with or recovered from COVID-19 (not recorded which). Each CDR3 is given with its conserved first and last residue. The D gene is left open where the match is weak. Expanded clones are given a class, and other clones once, few, many or no size at all.

>TRBV10-3|TRBD1|TRBJ1-1|once
CAISETYRGLYTEAFF
TGTGCCATCAGTGAGACCTACAGGGGGCTTTACACTGAAGCTTTCTTT
>TRBV7-9|.|TRBJ1-4|.
CASSITSSTNEKLFF
TGTGCCAGCAGCATTACATCTTCAACTAATGAAAAACTGTTTTTT
>TRBV19|TRBD1|TRBJ2-7|.
CASSNDRGIYEQYF
TGTGCCAGTAGTAACGACAGGGGGATCTACGAGCAGTACTTC
>TRBV5-6|.|TRBJ2-1|.
CASSLGYSGGRNEQFF
TGTGCCAGCAGCTTGGGGTATAGCGGAGGTCGGAATGAGCAGTTCTTC
>TRBV19|.|TRBJ1-5|.
CASRDSFYNQPQHF
TGTGCCAGTAGGGACAGCTTTTACAATCAGCCCCAGCATTTT
>TRBV28|.|TRBJ1-5|few
CASSLGGGGRQPQHF
TGTGCCAGCAGCTTGGGGGGAGGGGGTCGTCAGCCCCAGCATTTT
>TRBV11-3|TRBD2|TRBJ2-2|.
CASSLEGHSGSWAGELFF
TGTGCCAGCAGCTTAGAAGGACATAGCGGGAGTTGGGCCGGGGAGCTGTTTTTT
>TRBV28|TRBD1|TRBJ1-2|.
CASNTGGAYYGYTF
TGTGCCAGTAATACAGGGGGCGCGTATTATGGCTACACCTTC
>TRBV6-2/TRBV6-3|.|TRBJ2-3|.
CASSYAGSDTQYF
TGTGCCAGCAGTTACGCGGGGTCAGATACGCAGTATTTT
>TRBV2|.|TRBJ1-2|.
CASSTWSRFAGGYTF
TGTGCCAGCAGTACCTGGAGTCGCTTTGCCGGGGGCTACACCTTC
>TRBV10-2|.|TRBJ1-2|.
CASSERVGTTYGYTF
TGCGCCAGCAGTGAGCGGGTGGGGACAACCTATGGCTACACCTTC
>TRBV4-2|TRBD1|TRBJ2-1|.
CASSRRDRAAYNEQFF
TGTGCCAGCAGCCGCCGGGACAGGGCCGCCTACAATGAGCAGTTCTTC
>TRBV19|TRBD1|TRBJ1-1|.
CASSMAGGFTEAFF
TGTGCCAGTAGTATGGCAGGGGGATTCACTGAAGCTTTCTTT
>TRBV18|TRBD2|TRBJ2-7|.
CASSPGLAGTYEQYF
TGTGCCAGCTCACCCGGACTAGCGGGGACCTACGAGCAGTACTTC
>TRBV4-1|.|TRBJ1-6|.
CASSQDPDRSSPLHF
TGCGCCAGCAGCCAAGACCCTGACAGGAGTTCACCCCTCCACTTT
>TRBV7-8|TRBD1|TRBJ1-1|.
CASSSQGATNTEAFF
TGTGCCAGCAGCTCTCAGGGGGCAACTAACACTGAAGCTTTCTTT
>TRBV12-3/TRBV12-4|.|TRBJ2-3|.
CASSGIEGGTQYF
TGTGCCAGCAGTGGGATAGAGGGAGGTACGCAGTATTTT
>TRBV7-8|TRBD2|TRBJ2-2|few
CASSTPVGGGPSGTGELFF
TGTGCCAGCAGCACCCCCGTGGGGGGAGGGCCCTCGGGCACCGGGGAGCTGTTTTTT
>TRBV5-1|.|TRBJ2-1|.
CASSLALYNEQFF
TGCGCCAGCAGCTTGGCACTATACAATGAGCAGTTCTTC
>TRBV3-1/TRBV3-2|.|TRBJ2-3|.
CASSQAKSRTDTQYF
TGTGCCAGCAGCCAAGCCAAGTCCAGAACCGATACGCAGTATTTT
>TRBV7-9|.|TRBJ1-1|few
CASSPLQEGPNTEAFF
TGTGCCAGCAGCCCCCTGCAAGAGGGCCCGAACACTGAAGCTTTCTTT
>TRBV10-3|.|TRBJ2-7|.
CAISATYEQYF
TGTGCCATCAGTGCAACCTACGAGCAGTACTTC
>TRBV11-2|TRBD1|TRBJ1-1|.
CASRFNQGATEAFF
TGTGCCAGCAGATTCAATCAGGGGGCGACTGAAGCTTTCTTT
>TRBV28|.|TRBJ2-1|.
CAGSKGGGIYNEQFF
TGTGCCGGTTCCAAGGGGGGGGGAATCTACAATGAGCAGTTCTTC
>TRBV18|TRBD1|TRBJ1-5|few
CASSPRGQGGSNQPQHF
TGTGCCAGCTCACCGCGGGGACAGGGGGGGAGCAATCAGCCCCAGCATTTT
>TRBV25-1|.|TRBJ2-1|.
CASSEVLGGGYNEQFF
TGTGCCAGCAGTGAAGTACTGGGAGGGGGATACAATGAGCAGTTCTTC
>TRBV11-2|.|TRBJ1-6|.
CASSLAPGGSYSPLHF
TGTGCCAGCAGCTTAGCCCCTGGGGGCTCATATTCACCCCTCCACTTT
>TRBV9|.|TRBJ2-3|.
CASSVATATDTQYF
TGTGCCAGCAGCGTAGCTACCGCGACAGATACGCAGTATTTT
>TRBV25-1|.|TRBJ1-1|once
CASSGFYEAFF
TGTGCCAGCTCAGGTTTTTATGAAGCTTTCTTT
>TRBV28|TRBD1|TRBJ1-5|.
CASSPDPGQRPNQPQHF
TGTGCCAGCAGTCCGGATCCGGGACAGCGACCAAATCAGCCCCAGCATTTT
>TRBV27|TRBD1|TRBJ1-2|.
CASSPDRAGYTF
TGTGCCAGCAGTCCTGACAGGGCTGGCTACACCTTC
>TRBV11-3|TRBD2|TRBJ2-1|few
CASSLDPTREGPFF
TGTGCCAGCAGCTTAGATCCTACGCGGGAGGGCCCGTTCTTC
>TRBV27|.|TRBJ2-2|.
CASSLYSQIGELFF
TGTGCCAGCAGTTTATATTCGCAGATCGGGGAGCTGTTTTTT
>TRBV5-3|.|TRBJ2-7|.
CARTLPGYEQYF
TGTGCCAGAACCCTCCCCGGTTACGAGCAGTACTTC
>TRBV3-1/TRBV3-2|.|TRBJ1-2|once
CASSHSSTSLNYGYTF
TGTGCCAGCAGCCATTCCTCGACATCGCTGAACTATGGCTACACCTTC
>TRBV4-3|TRBD1|TRBJ1-1|.
CASSLQGRTEAFF
TGCGCCAGCAGCCTACAGGGGCGAACTGAAGCTTTCTTT
>TRBV4-2|.|TRBJ1-2|.
CASSQGAAYGYTF
TGTGCCAGCAGCCAGGGGGCGGCCTATGGCTACACCTTC
>TRBV21-1|.|TRBJ1-2|.
CASSKCQANYGYTF
TGTGCCAGCAGCAAATGTCAGGCTAACTATGGCTACACCTTC
>TRBV19|.|TRBJ2-3|.
CASTHNTDRVAGTDTQYF
TGTGCCAGTACCCACAACACCGACAGAGTGGCTGGCACAGATACGCAGTATTTT
>TRBV11-3|TRBD2|TRBJ2-3|.
CASSLTSGHTQYF
TGTGCCAGCAGCCTGACTAGCGGGCACACGCAGTATTTT
>TRBV9|TRBD1|TRBJ1-2|.
CASSARDRVDYGYTF
TGTGCCAGCAGTGCCCGGGACAGGGTTGACTATGGCTACACCTTC
>TRBV12-5|TRBD1|TRBJ1-5|.
CASGLVPPDRAWGNQPQHF
TGTGCTAGTGGTTTGGTTCCGCCGGACAGGGCCTGGGGAAATCAGCCCCAGCATTTT